This T cell receptor beta chain was documented in a study of T-cell memory formation after mild COVID-19. Employing constant-segment primers, 5'RACE generated TCR alpha and TCR beta cDNA libraries bearing sample barcodes and UMIs. TCRdb analysed the 5' RACE reads with MiXCR anew, one entry per CDR3 protein. Altogether just under 150,000 distinct CDR3 sequences are present, about 5.7% being singletons, with the ten largest covering about 2%. About this clonotype: Antigen specificity is unknown.

The CDR3 contains 15 residues. Germline loops: CDR1 SGDLS, CDR2 YYNGEE. V lost 0 bases to trimming and J lost 8 bases, with 15 bases between them. Study observations and caveats: Shrinking CD4+ clones were chiefly CM and EM; CD8+ ones were chiefly EMRA.

This receptor was obtained from an adult woman who had mild COVID-19 (a few samples of this study predate the infection). Cell type and time point are not known. The specimen was PBMCs or a T cell subset sorted from them (not recorded which). The V and J genes are TRBV9 and TRBJ2-4; TRBD2 is a possible D gene (5 bases). This CDR3 is CASSVGPGGGDIQYF. CDR3 DNA sequence: TGTGCCAGCAGCGTAGGTCCAGGAGGTGGGGACATTCAGTACTTC.